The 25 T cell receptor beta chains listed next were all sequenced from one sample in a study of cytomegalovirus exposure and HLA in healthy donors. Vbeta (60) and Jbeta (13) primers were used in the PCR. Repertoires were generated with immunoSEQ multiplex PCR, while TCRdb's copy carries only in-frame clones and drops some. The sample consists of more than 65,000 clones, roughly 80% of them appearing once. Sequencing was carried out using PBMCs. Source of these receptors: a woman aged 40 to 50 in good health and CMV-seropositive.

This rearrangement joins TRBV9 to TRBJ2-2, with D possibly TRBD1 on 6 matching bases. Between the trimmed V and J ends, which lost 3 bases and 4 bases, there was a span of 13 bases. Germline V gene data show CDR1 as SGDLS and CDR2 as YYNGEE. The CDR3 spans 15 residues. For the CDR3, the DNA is TGTGCCAGCAGCGGCCAAGACAGGTTCACCGGGGAGCTGTTTTTT. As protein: CASSGQDRFTGELFF.

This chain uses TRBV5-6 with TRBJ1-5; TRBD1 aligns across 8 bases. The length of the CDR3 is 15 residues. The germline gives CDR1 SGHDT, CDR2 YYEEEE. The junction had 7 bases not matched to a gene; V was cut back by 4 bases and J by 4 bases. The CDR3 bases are TGTGCCAGCAGCACAGGGACAGGATGGAATCAGCCCCAGCATTTT. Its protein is CASSTGTGWNQPQHF.

CDR3 coding DNA: TGTGCCAGCAGCTCGGGACAGGTGATCTACGAGCAGTACTTC. Amino acid sequence: CASSSGQVIYEQYF. The chain has TRBV5-4 and TRBJ2-7; the match to TRBD1 covers 8 bases. The junction had 5 bases not matched to a gene; V was cut back by 3 bases and J by 3 bases. The CDR3 has 14 residues. Per the germline V gene, CDR1 is SGHNT and CDR2 is YYREEE (reference sequence).

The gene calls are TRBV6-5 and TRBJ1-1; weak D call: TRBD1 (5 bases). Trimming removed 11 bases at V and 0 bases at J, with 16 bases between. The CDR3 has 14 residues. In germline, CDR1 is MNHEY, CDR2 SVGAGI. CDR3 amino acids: CAATVQVMNTEAFF. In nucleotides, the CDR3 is TGTGCCGCGACAGTTCAGGTCATGAACACTGAAGCTTTCTTT.

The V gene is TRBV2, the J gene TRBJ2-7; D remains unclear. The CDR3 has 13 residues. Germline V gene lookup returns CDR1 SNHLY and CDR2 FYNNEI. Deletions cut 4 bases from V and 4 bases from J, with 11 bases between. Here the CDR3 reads CASSGILSYEQYF. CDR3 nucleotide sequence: TGTGCCAGCAGTGGTATCCTATCTTACGAGCAGTACTTC.

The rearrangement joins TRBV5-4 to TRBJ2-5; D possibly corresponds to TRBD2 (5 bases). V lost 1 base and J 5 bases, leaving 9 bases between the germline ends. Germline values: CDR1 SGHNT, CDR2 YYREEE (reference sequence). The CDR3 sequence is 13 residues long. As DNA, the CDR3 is TGTGCCAGCAGCTTGAATCGCGGGGAGACCCAGTACTTC. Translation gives CASSLNRGETQYF.

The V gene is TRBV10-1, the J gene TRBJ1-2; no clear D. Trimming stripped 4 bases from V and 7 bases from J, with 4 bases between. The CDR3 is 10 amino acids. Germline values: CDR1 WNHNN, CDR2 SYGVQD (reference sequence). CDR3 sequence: CASSAGGYTF. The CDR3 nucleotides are TGCGCCAGCAGTGCCGGTGGCTACACCTTC.

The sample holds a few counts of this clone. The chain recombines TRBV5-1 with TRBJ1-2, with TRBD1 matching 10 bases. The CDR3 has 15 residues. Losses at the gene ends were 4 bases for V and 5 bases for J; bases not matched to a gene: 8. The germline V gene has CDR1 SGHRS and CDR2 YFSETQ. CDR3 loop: CASSGGTGEWYGYTF. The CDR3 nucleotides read TGCGCCAGCAGCGGAGGGACAGGGGAATGGTATGGCTACACCTTC.

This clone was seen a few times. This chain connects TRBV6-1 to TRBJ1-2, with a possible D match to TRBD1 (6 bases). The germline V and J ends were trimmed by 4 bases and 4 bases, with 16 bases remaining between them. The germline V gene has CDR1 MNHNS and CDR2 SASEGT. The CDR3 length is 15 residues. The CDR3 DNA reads TGTGCCAGCAGTGGAAACAGGGCTGGCCCCTATGGCTACACCTTC. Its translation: CASSGNRAGPYGYTF.

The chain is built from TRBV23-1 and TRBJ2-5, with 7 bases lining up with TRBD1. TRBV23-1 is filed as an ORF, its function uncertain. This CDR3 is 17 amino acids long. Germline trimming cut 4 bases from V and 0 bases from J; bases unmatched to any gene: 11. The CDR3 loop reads CASSRSRTGRHQETQYF. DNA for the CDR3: TGCGCCAGCAGTCGGAGCCGGACAGGCCGTCACCAAGAGACCCAGTACTTC.

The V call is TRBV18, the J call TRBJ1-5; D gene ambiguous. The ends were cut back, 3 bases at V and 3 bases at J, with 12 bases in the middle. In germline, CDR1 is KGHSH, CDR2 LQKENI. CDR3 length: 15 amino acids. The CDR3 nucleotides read TGTGCCAGCTCACCTGTTCAGGTGGACAATCAGCCCCAGCATTTT. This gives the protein CASSPVQVDNQPQHF.

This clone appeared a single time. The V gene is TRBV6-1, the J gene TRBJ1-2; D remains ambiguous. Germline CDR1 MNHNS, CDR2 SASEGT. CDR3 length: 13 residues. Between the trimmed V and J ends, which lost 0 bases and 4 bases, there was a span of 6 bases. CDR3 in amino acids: CASSEALSYGYTF. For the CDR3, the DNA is TGTGCCAGCAGTGAAGCTCTGAGCTATGGCTACACCTTC.

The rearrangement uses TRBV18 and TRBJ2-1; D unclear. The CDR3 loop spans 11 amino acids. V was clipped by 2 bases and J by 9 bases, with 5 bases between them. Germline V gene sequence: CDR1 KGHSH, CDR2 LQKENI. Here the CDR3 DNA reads TGTGCCAGCTCACCATCCGTTGAGCAGTTCTTC. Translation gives CASSPSVEQFF.

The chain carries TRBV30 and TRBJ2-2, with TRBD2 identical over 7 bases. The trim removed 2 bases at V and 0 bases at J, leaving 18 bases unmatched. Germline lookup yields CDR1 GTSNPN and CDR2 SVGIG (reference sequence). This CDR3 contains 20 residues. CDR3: CAWSFRALAARKANTGELFF. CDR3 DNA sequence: TGTGCCTGGAGTTTTAGAGCGCTAGCGGCGCGAAAGGCGAACACCGGGGAGCTGTTTTTT.

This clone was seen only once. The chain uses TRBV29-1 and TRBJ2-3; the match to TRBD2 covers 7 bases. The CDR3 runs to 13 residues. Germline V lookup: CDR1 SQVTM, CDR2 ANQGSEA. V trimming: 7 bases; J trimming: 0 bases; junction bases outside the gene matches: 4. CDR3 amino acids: CSGAGWSTDTQYF. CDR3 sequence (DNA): TGCAGCGGAGCGGGATGGAGCACAGATACGCAGTATTTT.

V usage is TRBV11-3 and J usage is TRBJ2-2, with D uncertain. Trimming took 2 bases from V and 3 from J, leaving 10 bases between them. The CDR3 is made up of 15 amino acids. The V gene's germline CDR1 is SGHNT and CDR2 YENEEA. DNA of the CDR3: TGTGCCAGCAGCTTAACAAAACAAGACACCGGGGAGCTGTTTTTT. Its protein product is CASSLTKQDTGELFF.

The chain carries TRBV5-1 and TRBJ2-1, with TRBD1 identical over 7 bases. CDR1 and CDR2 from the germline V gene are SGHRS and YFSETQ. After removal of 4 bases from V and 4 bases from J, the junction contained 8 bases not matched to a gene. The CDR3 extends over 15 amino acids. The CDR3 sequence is CASSTSGTDYNEQFF. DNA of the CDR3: TGCGCCAGCAGCACATCCGGGACAGATTACAATGAGCAGTTCTTC.

Written as DNA, the CDR3 is TGCAGCGTAGCCTCGACAGGGGATCAGCCCCAGCATTTT. Protein sequence: CSVASTGDQPQHF. J is TRBJ1-5 and V is TRBV29-1; 8 bases align to TRBD1. The germline gives CDR1 SQVTM, CDR2 ANQGSEA. Trimming took 6 bases from V and 5 from J; bases not matched to a gene: 6. This CDR3 contains 13 residues.

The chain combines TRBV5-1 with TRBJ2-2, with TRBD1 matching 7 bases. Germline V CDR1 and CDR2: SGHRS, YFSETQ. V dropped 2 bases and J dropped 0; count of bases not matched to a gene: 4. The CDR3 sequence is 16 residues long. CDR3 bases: TGCGCCAGCAGCTTTCTGCAGGGGGCGAACACCGGGGAGCTGTTTTTT. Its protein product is CASSFLQGANTGELFF.

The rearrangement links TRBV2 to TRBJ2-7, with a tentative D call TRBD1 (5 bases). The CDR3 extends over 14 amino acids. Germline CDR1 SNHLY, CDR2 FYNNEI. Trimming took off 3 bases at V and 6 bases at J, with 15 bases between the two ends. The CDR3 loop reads CASSDLTAASEQYF. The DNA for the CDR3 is TGTGCCAGCAGTGATCTGACAGCTGCCTCCGAGCAGTACTTC.

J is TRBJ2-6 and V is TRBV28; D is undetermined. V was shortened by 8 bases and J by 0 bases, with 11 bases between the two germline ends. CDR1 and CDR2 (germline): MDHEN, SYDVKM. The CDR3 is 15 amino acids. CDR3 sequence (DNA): TGTGCCAGCTCTATCCTACGCTCTGGGGCCAACGTCCTGACTTTC. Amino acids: CASSILRSGANVLTF.

For the CDR3, the DNA is TGTGCCAGCAGTGATCCAGGGAACCAAGAGACCCAGTACTTC. Amino acids: CASSDPGNQETQYF. V usage is TRBV25-1 and J usage is TRBJ2-5, with D perhaps TRBD1 (5 bases). Trimming left V 3 bases short and J 0 bases short, with 8 bases between. Germline lookup yields CDR1 MGHDK and CDR2 SYGVNS. The CDR3 contains 14 residues.

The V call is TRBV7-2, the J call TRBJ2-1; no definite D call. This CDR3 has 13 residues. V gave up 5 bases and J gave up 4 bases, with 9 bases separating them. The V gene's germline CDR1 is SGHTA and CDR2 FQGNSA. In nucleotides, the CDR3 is TGTGCCAGCAGCACATTCTCGTACAATGAGCAGTTCTTC. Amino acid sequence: CASSTFSYNEQFF.

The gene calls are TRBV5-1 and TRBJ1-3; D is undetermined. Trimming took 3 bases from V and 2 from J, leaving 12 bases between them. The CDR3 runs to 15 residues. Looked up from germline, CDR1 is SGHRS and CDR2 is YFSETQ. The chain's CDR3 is CASSYTWTAGNTIYF. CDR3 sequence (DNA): TGCGCCAGCAGCTACACCTGGACTGCTGGAAACACCATATATTTT.

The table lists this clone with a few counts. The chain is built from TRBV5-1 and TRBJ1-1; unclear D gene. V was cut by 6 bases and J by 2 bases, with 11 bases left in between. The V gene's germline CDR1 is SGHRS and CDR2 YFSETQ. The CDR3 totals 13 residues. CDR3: CASKRSPNTEAFF. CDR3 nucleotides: TGCGCCAGCAAGCGCAGCCCAAACACTGAAGCTTTCTTT. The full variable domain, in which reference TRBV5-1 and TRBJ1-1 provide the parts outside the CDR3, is KAGVTQTPRYLIKTRGQQVTLSCSPISGHRSVSWYQQTPGQGLQFLFEYFSETQRNKGNFPGRFSGRQFSNSRSEMNVSTLELGDSALYLCASKRSPNTEAFFGQGTRLTVV.